The 14 T cell receptor beta chains given below trace back to one sample, sequenced in a study of T cells after yellow fever vaccination (dated by TCRdb to 2018 to 2020). The label giving this sample's treatment or condition can be read as: live attenuated yellow fever vaccine strain. Library creation used 5' RACE. TCRdb records Illumina HiSeq 2500 as the sequencer. TCRdb took the public reads, trimmed them with fastp at Q25, ran MiXCR for clone calling and kept in-frame beta chains. Every entry covers one CDR3 protein and lists the most common genes and DNA from its rows. This sample lists more than 250,000 distinct CDR3 sequences; 6.5% to 8.5% were detected once. The ten largest make up roughly a sixth of the sample. The sequencing here drew on PBMCs, taken approximately 40 days after the first yellow fever vaccination. These receptors originate from a man aged 18 to 30 who received the YFV17D yellow fever vaccine.

The genes are TRBV20-1 and TRBJ2-3; 11 positions match TRBD2. The CDR3 sequence is 16 residues long. Per germline, CDR1 DFQATT and CDR2 SNEGSKA (reference sequence). The J segment lost 6 bases and the V segment lost 6 bases, leaving 14 bases of the junction unmatched. In DNA form, the CDR3 reads TGCAGTGCCCCCTCTGGGACTAGCGGTCGCAGGGATACGCAGTATTTT. It is translated as CSAPSGTSGRRDTQYF.

The table lists this clonotype with a few counts. The rearrangement joins TRBV7-2 to TRBJ2-1; no clear D. V shed 3 bases and J shed 10 bases, with 16 bases lying between them. CDR1 SGHTA and CDR2 FQGNSA come from the germline V gene. There are 14 residues in the CDR3. CDR3 nucleotide sequence: TGTGCCAGCAGCTTGGGTCGGACGGGCCTGGAGCAGTTCTTC. This sequence encodes CASSLGRTGLEQFF.

The J gene is TRBJ2-1, the V gene TRBV5-1; 10 positions match TRBD2. This CDR3 has 16 amino acids. The germline V gene has CDR1 SGHRS and CDR2 YFSETQ. The ends lost 4 bases at V and 5 bases at J; junction bases unmatched: 9. The DNA of the CDR3 is TGCGCCAGCAGCCTGAGTTGGACTAGCGGTCACAATGAGCAGTTCTTC. Translating it yields CASSLSWTSGHNEQFF.

This clonotype came up many times. The chain combines TRBV5-1 with TRBJ2-2; 9 nucleotides line up with TRBD1. The CDR3 is made up of 15 amino acids. The ends lost 6 bases at V and 2 bases at J; junction bases unmatched: 5. Per the germline V gene, CDR1 is SGHRS and CDR2 is YFSETQ. CDR3 nucleotide sequence: TGCGCCAGCAACCCGGGACAGGGCAACACCGGGGAGCTGTTTTTT. Translation gives CASNPGQGNTGELFF. Complete variable domain (other parts from reference TRBV5-1 and TRBJ2-2): KAGVTQTPRYLIKTRGQQVTLSCSPISGHRSVSWYQQTPGQGLQFLFEYFSETQRNKGNFPGRFSGRQFSNSRSEMNVSTLELGDSALYLCASNPGQGNTGELFFGEGSRLTVL.

This clonotype was seen a few times. J is TRBJ2-2 and V is TRBV20-1; 10 bases match TRBD2. Germline lookup yields CDR1 DFQATT and CDR2 SNEGSKA (reference sequence). The CDR3 loop spans 17 amino acids. Unmatched junction bases numbered 5, after V lost 1 base and J lost 0 bases. The CDR3 region has the DNA TGCAGTGCTAGAGGCGCTAGCGGGAGTTCGAACACCGGGGAGCTGTTTTTT. This translates into CSARGASGSSNTGELFF.

About this clonotype: At one of its ends the junction is not consistent with the germline gene, which may arise from a read error. For the CDR3, the DNA is TGCAGTGCTGGAGACGAACTAATAAGGGGTGTGGGAGAGACCCAGTACTTC. Its translation: CSAGDELIRGVGETQYF. The chain uses TRBV20-1 and TRBJ2-5; TRBD1 might be the D (5 bases). Germline V gene data show CDR1 as DFQATT and CDR2 as SNEGSKA (reference sequence). The CDR3 totals 17 residues.

In its sample, this clonotype was seen a few times. The chain employs TRBV5-6 and TRBJ2-3, with 11 bases lining up with TRBD2. The germline gives CDR1 SGHDT, CDR2 YYEEEE. J gave up 2 bases and V 5 bases, and 10 bases lay outside the gene matches. The CDR3 extends over 17 amino acids. CDR3 residues: CASRNRLAGKLTDTQYF. The CDR3 nucleotides read TGTGCCAGCAGAAACAGACTAGCGGGAAAGCTCACAGATACGCAGTATTTT.

This clonotype showed up just a few times. V and J are TRBV5-1 and TRBJ2-7; 10 positions agree with TRBD2. CDR1 and CDR2 from the germline V gene are SGHRS and YFSETQ. This CDR3 contains 15 residues. V shed 1 base, J shed 4 bases, and the junction held 5 bases outside the gene matches. CDR3 amino acids: CASSLSAGGLYEQYF. In DNA, the CDR3 is TGCGCCAGCAGCTTGTCAGCGGGGGGGCTGTACGAGCAGTACTTC.

This clonotype was observed a handful of times. The genes are TRBV30 and TRBJ1-1; D perhaps matches TRBD1 (6 bases). This CDR3 is 13 amino acids long. From germline, CDR1 is GTSNPN and CDR2 SVGIG (reference sequence). Trimming removed 6 bases at V and 7 bases at J, with 18 bases between. The CDR3 is CACVRGAGGEAFF. The DNA for the CDR3 is TGTGCCTGTGTCAGGGGAGCAGGCGGTGAAGCTTTCTTT.

The J gene is TRBJ2-1, the V gene TRBV9; D may match TRBD1 or TRBD2 (6 bases each). The CDR3 extends over 14 amino acids. Trimming took 7 bases from V and 9 from J, leaving 20 bases between them. Germline CDR1 is SGDLS and CDR2 is YYNGEE. The CDR3 loop reads CASSGGPTYGEQFF. DNA for the CDR3: TGTGCCAGCTCCGGGGGCCCGACCTATGGTGAGCAGTTCTTC. Together with reference TRBV9 and TRBJ2-1, the CDR3 gives the full variable domain: DSGVTQTPKHLITATGQRVTLRCSPRSGDLSVYWYQQSLDQGLQFLIQYYNGEERAKGNILERFSAQQFPDLHSELNLSSLELGDSALYFCASSGGPTYGEQFFGPGTRLTVL.

This clonotype was picked up many times. The chain couples TRBV9 to TRBJ1-5, with D uncertain. CDR1 and CDR2 (germline): SGDLS, YYNGEE. CDR3 length: 14 amino acids. V was shortened by 3 bases and J by 5 bases, with 12 bases between the two germline ends. The CDR3 nucleotides are TGTGCCAGCAGCGCAACGGTTAACCATCAGCCCCAGCATTTT. Its protein is CASSATVNHQPQHF.

The CDR3 nucleotides are TGTGCCGCAGGGGCCGGGACAGGGAACACCGGGGAGCTGTTTTTT. It is translated as CAAGAGTGNTGELFF. The chain employs TRBV7-9 and TRBJ2-2; TRBD1 matches at 8 bases. Per the germline V gene, CDR1 is SEHNR and CDR2 is FQNEAQ (reference sequence). The CDR3 is 15 residues long. Germline trimming cut 11 bases from V and 1 base from J; bases unmatched to any gene: 9.

At least ten counts were recorded for this clonotype. V usage is TRBV20-1 and J usage is TRBJ2-1; no firm D call. CDR1 and CDR2 (germline): DFQATT, SNEGSKA (reference sequence). V was shortened by 6 bases and J by 4 bases, with 10 bases between the two germline ends. CDR3 length equals 12 residues. CDR3 loop: CSARVAYNEQFF. In DNA, the CDR3 is TGCAGTGCCCGTGTGGCATACAATGAGCAGTTCTTC.

J is TRBJ1-6 and V is TRBV12-3 or TRBV12-4, with D uncertain. There are 14 residues in the CDR3. Trimming shortened V by 3 bases and J by 9 bases, and 12 bases separated the two germline ends. The CDR3 loop is CASSFAGFGSPLHF. Written as DNA, the CDR3 is TGTGCCAGCAGTTTTGCGGGTTTCGGTTCACCCCTCCACTTT.